Below, 22 T cell receptor beta chains from the same sample are listed, as sequenced in a study of memory CD4+ T cells and cytomegalovirus serostatus (dated by TCRdb to the late 2010s). Preparation of the library involved the immunoSEQ multiplex PCR assay. Entries here come from immuneACCESS through TCRdb and include only in-frame sequences with V and J called. Some clones fail to appear in such tables; in the studies checked, an unresolved V gene covers under half of the shortfall, and the cause of the remainder is unknown. The sample table holds about 64,000 clones, of which around 77% were seen once. The ten largest make up roughly 1% of the sample. A FACSAria II was used to sort memory CD4+ T cells, defined as single viable CD3+CD4+CD8-CD45RO+ cells. The sequencing input was memory CD4+ T cells from blood. These receptors all stem from an adult in good health and CMV-seronegative.

The chain joins TRBV7-8 to TRBJ2-3; no reliable D call. The V end was cut by 5 bases, the J end by 2 bases, with 5 bases between. The CDR3 has 12 amino acids. The germline V gene encodes CDR1 SGHVS and CDR2 FQNEAQ. The CDR3 coding sequence is TGTGCCAGCAGCCCCTCCACAGATACGCAGTATTTT. This gives the protein CASSPSTDTQYF.

The V and J genes are TRBV18 and TRBJ2-6; either TRBD1 or TRBD2 may supply D (5 bases each). The germline V gene has CDR1 KGHSH and CDR2 LQKENI. CDR3 size: 18 residues. Trimming cost V 1 base and J 0 bases, with 13 bases left between them. CDR3 residues: CASSPLGDTHSGANVLTF. The CDR3 nucleotides are TGTGCCAGCTCACCACTGGGGGATACGCACTCTGGGGCCAACGTCCTGACTTTC.

V gene TRBV28 combines with J gene TRBJ2-7; D uncertain. V dropped 6 bases and J dropped 4 bases, with 10 bases sitting between them. The CDR3 consists of 12 residues. Germline loops: CDR1 MDHEN, CDR2 SYDVKM. The CDR3 sequence is CASSAMSYEQYF. In DNA, the CDR3 is TGTGCCAGCAGCGCGATGAGTTACGAGCAGTACTTC.

This clone was counted at least ten times. This sequence joins TRBV28 and TRBJ1-1; maybe TRBD1 (5 bases). This CDR3 has 16 amino acids. V was cut by 4 bases and J by 2 bases, with 17 bases left in between. The germline V gene has CDR1 MDHEN and CDR2 SYDVKM. The chain's CDR3 is CASSSGGAVTNTEAFF. In DNA form, the CDR3 reads TGTGCCAGCAGTTCAGGAGGGGCCGTTACAAACACTGAAGCTTTCTTT.

V is TRBV11-1 and J is TRBJ2-3; 7 bases agree with TRBD1. The CDR3 extends over 15 amino acids. Germline trimming cut 4 bases from V and 0 bases from J; bases unmatched to any gene: 4. Germline CDR1 SGHAT, CDR2 FQDESV (reference sequence). The CDR3 region is CASSSRTGSTDTQYF. CDR3 coding DNA: TGTGCCAGCAGCTCTAGGACAGGCAGCACAGATACGCAGTATTTT. Complete variable domain (other parts from reference TRBV11-1 and TRBJ2-3): EAEVAQSPRYKITEKSQAVAFWCDPISGHATLYWYRQILGQGPELLVQFQDESVVDDSQLPKDRFSAERLKGVDSTLKIQPAELGDSAMYLCASSSRTGSTDTQYFGPGTRLTVL.

CDR3 DNA sequence: TGTGCCAGTAAACGACTGGGGGGGGACAAAGAGACCCAGTACTTC. It specifies CASKRLGGDKETQYF. The chain combines TRBV19 with TRBJ2-5, with a possible D match to TRBD2 (7 bases). CDR1 and CDR2 from the germline V gene are LNHDA and SQIVND (reference sequence). Between the trimmed V and J ends, which lost 7 bases and 3 bases, there was a span of 18 bases. The CDR3 has 15 amino acids. Variable domain in full (rest from reference TRBV19 and TRBJ2-5): DGGITQSPKYLFRKEGQNVTLSCEQNLNHDAMYWYRQDPGQGLRLIYYSQIVNDFQKGDIAEGYSVSREKKESFPLTVTSAQKNPTAFYLCASKRLGGDKETQYFGPGTRLLVL.

This clone occurred once. The chain joins TRBV11-1 to TRBJ2-7, with TRBD1 matching over 7 bases. The CDR3 spans 15 residues. Germline lookup yields CDR1 SGHAT and CDR2 FQDESV (reference sequence). Trimming took 2 bases from V and 1 from J; bases not matched to a gene: 5. The CDR3 nucleotides are TGTGCCAGCAGCTTACAGGACAGGTTGTCCTACGAGCAGTACTTC. Amino acids: CASSLQDRLSYEQYF.

The table lists this clone with a few counts. J is TRBJ2-1 and V is TRBV7-9; D perhaps matches TRBD2 (5 bases). V was trimmed by 4 bases and J by 10 bases, leaving 20 bases between them. Germline values: CDR1 SEHNR, CDR2 FQNEAQ (reference sequence). The CDR3 sequence is 15 residues long. The DNA of the CDR3 is TGTGCCAGCAGCTCTAGTCCCCATCCTAGCTCCGAGCAGTTCTTC. Translating it yields CASSSSPHPSSEQFF.

The chain is built from TRBV29-1 and TRBJ2-3; D tentatively reads TRBD1 or TRBD2 (5 bases each). CDR1 and CDR2 from the germline V gene are SQVTM and ANQGSEA. This CDR3 is built from 12 residues. V dropped 5 bases and J dropped 14 bases, with 20 bases sitting between them. The CDR3 sequence: CSVRDDSNRRYF. The CDR3 region has the DNA TGCAGCGTTCGGGACGATTCAAATCGAAGGTATTTT.

This chain connects TRBV5-6 to TRBJ2-7, with 8 bases lining up with TRBD1. With 4 bases clipped from V and 5 bases from J, the junction kept 5 bases outside the gene matches. This CDR3 region has 13 residues. Per germline, CDR1 SGHDT and CDR2 YYEEEE. The chain's CDR3 is CASSRGQGDEQYF. The CDR3 DNA reads as TGTGCCAGCAGCCGCGGACAGGGCGACGAGCAGTACTTC.

The chain joins TRBV6-5 to TRBJ2-2, with D uncertain. Trimming pared 5 bases from V and 6 bases from J, leaving 7 bases between. The CDR3 has 12 residues. Germline V gene lookup returns CDR1 MNHEY and CDR2 SVGAGI. The CDR3 DNA reads TGTGCCAGCAGTATGGGCCCCGGGGAGCTGTTTTTT. It translates to CASSMGPGELFF.

V usage is TRBV14 and J usage is TRBJ2-5; TRBD1 aligns across 9 bases. This CDR3 spans 17 amino acids. V gave up 2 bases and J gave up 5 bases; unmatched junction bases: 12. Germline CDR1 reads SGHDN; CDR2 reads FVKESK. CDR3 DNA: TGTGCCAGCAGCCAACGCTATGGGACAGGGAGTATCGAGACCCAGTACTTC. The encoded protein is CASSQRYGTGSIETQYF. Drawing the rest from reference TRBV14 and TRBJ2-5, the complete variable domain is EAGVTQFPSHSVIEKGQTVTLRCDPISGHDNLYWYRRVMGKEIKFLLHFVKESKQDESGMPNNRFLAERTGGTYSTLKVQPAELEDSGVYFCASSQRYGTGSIETQYFGPGTRLLVL.

This clone was detected only a few times. The chain links TRBV5-1 to TRBJ2-3, with TRBD1 as a possible D gene (5 bases). This CDR3 is 15 amino acids long. Germline CDR1 and CDR2: SGHRS and YFSETQ. Trimming removed 0 bases from V and 11 bases from J, with 19 bases in between. The CDR3 DNA reads as TGCGCCAGCAGCTTGGCCGAAACCCAGGGCGAAGGGCAGTATTTT. Protein product: CASSLAETQGEGQYF.

The gene calls are TRBV27 and TRBJ2-2, with D tentatively TRBD1 (6 bases). CDR1 and CDR2 from the germline V gene are MNHEY and SMNVEV (reference sequence). Trimming left V 3 bases short and J 4 bases short, with 21 bases between. The CDR3 sequence is 18 residues long. CDR3 nucleotides: TGTGCCAGCAGTTTCGTCCCGGGACACCCGCCCGGCACCGGGGAGCTGTTTTTT. Its translation is CASSFVPGHPPGTGELFF.

The J gene is TRBJ1-4, the V gene TRBV9; the D gene is possibly TRBD1 (5 bases). The V gene's germline CDR1 is SGDLS and CDR2 YYNGEE. The ends were cut back, 0 bases at V and 5 bases at J, with 11 bases in the middle. CDR3 size: 15 residues. In DNA form, the CDR3 reads TGTGCCAGCAGCGTAGGGTTAGGGACGAATGAAAAACTGTTTTTT. It translates to CASSVGLGTNEKLFF.

The CDR3 DNA reads as TGTGCCAGTAGTATTGGGGGGGGACAGATATATCAGCCCCAGCATTTT. Protein product: CASSIGGGQIYQPQHF. The rearrangement links TRBV19 to TRBJ1-5; 7 bases fit TRBD1. The CDR3 sequence is 16 residues long. The germline V gene has CDR1 LNHDA and CDR2 SQIVND (reference sequence). The V gene end was trimmed by 3 bases and the J gene end by 5 bases; junction bases not matched to a gene: 10.

The chain joins TRBV28 to TRBJ2-1, with D perhaps TRBD1 (6 bases). The germline V gene encodes CDR1 MDHEN and CDR2 SYDVKM. V was cut by 5 bases and J by 5 bases, with 16 bases left in between. The CDR3 is made up of 15 amino acids. CDR3 sequence (DNA): TGTGCCAGCAGTAAGGGACATCACAAAAACAATGAGCAGTTCTTC. This translates into CASSKGHHKNNEQFF.

V is TRBV19 and J is TRBJ1-5, with unresolved D. Germline V gene data show CDR1 as LNHDA and CDR2 as SQIVND (reference sequence). V was trimmed by 3 bases and J by 6 bases, leaving 6 bases between them. This CDR3 has 12 amino acids. The CDR3 is CASSMVFQPQHF. CDR3 nucleotides: TGTGCCAGTAGTATGGTATTTCAGCCCCAGCATTTT.

The rearrangement links TRBV6-1 to TRBJ1-3; D perhaps matches TRBD1 (6 bases). Trimming removed 4 bases from V and 2 bases from J, with 15 bases in between. Germline CDR1 reads MNHNS; CDR2 reads SASEGT. The CDR3 has 16 residues. The CDR3 region has the DNA TGTGCCAGCAGTGGATTCACCGGGACAACTGGAAACACCATATATTTT. Its translation: CASSGFTGTTGNTIYF.

The chain has TRBV27 and TRBJ2-5, with TRBD2 identical over 15 bases. CDR3 length: 17 residues. Germline V gene sequence: CDR1 MNHEY, CDR2 SMNVEV (reference sequence). V lost 5 bases, J lost 5 bases, and 9 bases stayed unmatched. CDR3 protein: CASSPRTSGRGLETQYF. The CDR3 nucleotides read TGTGCCAGCAGTCCGCGGACTAGCGGGAGGGGGTTGGAGACCCAGTACTTC.

This clone was detected once. This sequence joins TRBV11-2 and TRBJ2-6; 8 bases align to TRBD1. CDR1 and CDR2 (germline): SGHAT, FQNNGV. The CDR3 sequence is 18 residues long. The V segment lost 1 base and the J segment 4 bases; nucleotides outside the gene matches: 9. CDR3 region: CASSLGPGGQRGANVLTF. The CDR3 DNA is TGTGCCAGCAGCTTAGGTCCAGGGGGCCAACGGGGGGCCAACGTCCTGACTTTC.

This clone was seen only a few times. The chain has TRBV28 and TRBJ1-3; D not resolved. CDR1 and CDR2 (germline): MDHEN, SYDVKM. The CDR3 is 13 amino acids. V was clipped by 7 bases and J by 2 bases, with 9 bases between them. The CDR3 DNA reads TGTGCCAGCAAGGACCGTACTGGAAACACCATATATTTT. Its protein is CASKDRTGNTIYF.